Detailed here is one T cell receptor (beta chain). What it binds is not known. This sample is part of a study of OX40 agonist ivuxolimab in advanced cancers. For the study at large: Among those enrolled, mean age was around 55 years (range roughly 20 to 79) and 75% to 85% were male. Study-level findings and limits: Normalized T-cell clonal expansion was also low in some nonresponders. CD8+ T cells showed, on average, more clonal expansion than CD4+ cells.

Sequenced by immunoSEQ multiplex PCR; TCRdb stores in-frame clones only, minus some. The sample has 82,000 or so clones; more than 90% are singletons. CDR3 length: 13 amino acids. Looked up from germline, CDR1 is SGHAT and CDR2 is FQNNGV. With 6 bases removed from V and 4 bases from J, the gap between germline ends came to 13 bases. This TCR was recovered from an adult with an advanced solid tumor such as melanoma, head and neck, liver or kidney cancer. The rearrangement uses TRBV11-2 and TRBJ2-7, with unresolved D. The sample consisted of CD4+ or CD8+ T cells sorted from blood, taken in a trial of the OX40 agonist ivuxolimab. CDR3 DNA: TGTGCCAGCAGGAAGGCGGCAGTATACGAGCAGTACTTC. It codes for CASRKAAVYEQYF.